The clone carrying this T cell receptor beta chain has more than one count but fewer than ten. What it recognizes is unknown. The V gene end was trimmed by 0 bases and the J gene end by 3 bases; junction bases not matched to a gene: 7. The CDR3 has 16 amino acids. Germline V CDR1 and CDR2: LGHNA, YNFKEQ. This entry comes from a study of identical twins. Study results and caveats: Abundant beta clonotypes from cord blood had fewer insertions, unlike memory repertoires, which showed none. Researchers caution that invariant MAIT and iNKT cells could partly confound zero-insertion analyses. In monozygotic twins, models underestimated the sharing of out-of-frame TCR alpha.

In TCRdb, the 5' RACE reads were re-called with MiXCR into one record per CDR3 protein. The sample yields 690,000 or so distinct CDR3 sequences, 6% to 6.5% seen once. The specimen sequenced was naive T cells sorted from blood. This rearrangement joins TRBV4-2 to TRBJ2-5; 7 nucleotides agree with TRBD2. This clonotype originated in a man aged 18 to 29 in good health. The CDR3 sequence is CASSQDPASGEETQYF. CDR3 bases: TGTGCCAGCAGCCAAGATCCGGCTAGCGGCGAAGAGACCCAGTACTTC.